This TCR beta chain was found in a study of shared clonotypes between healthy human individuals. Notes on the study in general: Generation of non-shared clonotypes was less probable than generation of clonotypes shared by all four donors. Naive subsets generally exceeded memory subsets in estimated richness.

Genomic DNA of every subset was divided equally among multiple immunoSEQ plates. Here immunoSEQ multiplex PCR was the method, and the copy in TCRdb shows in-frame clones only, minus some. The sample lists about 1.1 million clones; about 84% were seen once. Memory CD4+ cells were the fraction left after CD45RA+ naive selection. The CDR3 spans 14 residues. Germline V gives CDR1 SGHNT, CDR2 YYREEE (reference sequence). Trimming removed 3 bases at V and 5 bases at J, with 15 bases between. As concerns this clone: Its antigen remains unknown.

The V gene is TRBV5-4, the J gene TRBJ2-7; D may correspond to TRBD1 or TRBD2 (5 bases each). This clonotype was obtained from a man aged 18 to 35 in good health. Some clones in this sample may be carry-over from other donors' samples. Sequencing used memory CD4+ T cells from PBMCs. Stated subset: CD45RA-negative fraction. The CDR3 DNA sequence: TGTGCCAGCAGCTATCGGGGCTCGGGCGACGAGCAGTACTTC. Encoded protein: CASSYRGSGDEQYF.